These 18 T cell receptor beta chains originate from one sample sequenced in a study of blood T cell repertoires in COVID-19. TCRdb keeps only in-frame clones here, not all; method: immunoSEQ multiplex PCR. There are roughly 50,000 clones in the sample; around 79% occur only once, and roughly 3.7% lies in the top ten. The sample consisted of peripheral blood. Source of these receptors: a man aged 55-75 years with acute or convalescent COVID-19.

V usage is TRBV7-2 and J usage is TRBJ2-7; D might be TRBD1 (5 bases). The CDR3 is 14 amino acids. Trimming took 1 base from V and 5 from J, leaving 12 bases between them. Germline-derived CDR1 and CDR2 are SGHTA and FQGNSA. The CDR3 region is CASSLVRGLNEQYF. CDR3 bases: TGTGCCAGCAGCTTAGTAAGGGGATTAAACGAGCAGTACTTC.

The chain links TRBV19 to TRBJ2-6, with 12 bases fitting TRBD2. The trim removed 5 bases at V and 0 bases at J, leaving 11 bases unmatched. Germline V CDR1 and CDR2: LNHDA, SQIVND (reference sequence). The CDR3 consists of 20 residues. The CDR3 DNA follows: TGTGCCAGTAGTCTGGGACTAGCGGGTGGGCGGGGCTCTGGGGCCAACGTCCTGACTTTC. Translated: CASSLGLAGGRGSGANVLTF.

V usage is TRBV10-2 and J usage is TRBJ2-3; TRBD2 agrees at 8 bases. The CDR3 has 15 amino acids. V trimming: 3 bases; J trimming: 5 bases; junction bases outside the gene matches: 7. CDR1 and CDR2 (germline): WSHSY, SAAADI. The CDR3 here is CASSEVGRAGDTQYF. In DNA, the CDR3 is TGCGCCAGCAGTGAAGTCGGGAGGGCCGGAGATACGCAGTATTTT.

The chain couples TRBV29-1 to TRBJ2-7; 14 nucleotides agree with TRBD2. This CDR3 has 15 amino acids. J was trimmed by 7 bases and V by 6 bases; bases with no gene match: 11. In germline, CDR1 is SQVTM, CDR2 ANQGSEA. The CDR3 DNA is TGCAGCGTCGACGGGACTAGCGGGGGCCGGGAGGAGCAGTACTTC. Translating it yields CSVDGTSGGREEQYF.

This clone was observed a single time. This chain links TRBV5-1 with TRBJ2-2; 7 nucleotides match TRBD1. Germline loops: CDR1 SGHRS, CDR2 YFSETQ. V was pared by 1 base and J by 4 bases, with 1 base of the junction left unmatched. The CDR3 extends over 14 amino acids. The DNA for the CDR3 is TGCGCCAGCAGCTTGACAGGGGTCACCGGGGAGCTGTTTTTT. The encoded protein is CASSLTGVTGELFF.

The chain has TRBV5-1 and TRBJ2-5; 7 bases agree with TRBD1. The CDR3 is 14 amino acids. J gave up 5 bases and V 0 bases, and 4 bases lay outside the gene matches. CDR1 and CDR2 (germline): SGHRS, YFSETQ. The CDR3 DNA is TGCGCCAGCAGCTTGGCCACAGGGGTGGAGACCCAGTACTTC. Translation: CASSLATGVETQYF. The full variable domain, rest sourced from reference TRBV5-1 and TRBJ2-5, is KAGVTQTPRYLIKTRGQQVTLSCSPISGHRSVSWYQQTPGQGLQFLFEYFSETQRNKGNFPGRFSGRQFSNSRSEMNVSTLELGDSALYLCASSLATGVETQYFGPGTRLLVL.

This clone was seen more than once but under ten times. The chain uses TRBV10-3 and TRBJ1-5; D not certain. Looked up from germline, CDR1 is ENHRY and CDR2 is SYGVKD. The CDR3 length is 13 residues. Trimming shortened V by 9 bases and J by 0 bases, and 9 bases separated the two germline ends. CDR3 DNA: TGTGCCATACAAGGGAGTAGCAATCAGCCCCAGCATTTT. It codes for CAIQGSSNQPQHF.

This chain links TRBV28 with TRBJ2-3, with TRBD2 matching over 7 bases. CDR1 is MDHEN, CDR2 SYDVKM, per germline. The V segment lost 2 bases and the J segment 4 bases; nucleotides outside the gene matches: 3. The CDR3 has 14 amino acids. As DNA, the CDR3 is TGTGCCAGCAGTTTAGCGGGAGAGGCAGATACGCAGTATTTT. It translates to CASSLAGEADTQYF.

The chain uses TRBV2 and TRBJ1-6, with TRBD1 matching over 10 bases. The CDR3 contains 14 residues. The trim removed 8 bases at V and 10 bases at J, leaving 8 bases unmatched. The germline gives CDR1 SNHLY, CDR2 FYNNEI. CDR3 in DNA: TGTGCCAGCGGAGGAGGGACAGGGGAATCACCCCTCCACTTT. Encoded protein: CASGGGTGESPLHF.

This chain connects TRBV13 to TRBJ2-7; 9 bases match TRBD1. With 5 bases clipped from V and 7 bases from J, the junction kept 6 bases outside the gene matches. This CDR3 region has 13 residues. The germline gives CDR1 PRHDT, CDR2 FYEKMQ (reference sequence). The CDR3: CASSVQGAGEQYF. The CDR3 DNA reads TGTGCCAGCAGCGTACAGGGGGCGGGGGAGCAGTACTTC.

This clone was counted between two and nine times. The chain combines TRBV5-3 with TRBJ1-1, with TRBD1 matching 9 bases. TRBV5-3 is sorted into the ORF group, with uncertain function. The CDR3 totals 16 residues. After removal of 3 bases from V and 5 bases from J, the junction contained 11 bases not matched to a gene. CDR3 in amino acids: CARSSEDRTGETEAFF. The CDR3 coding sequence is TGTGCCAGAAGCTCAGAAGATAGGACAGGGGAAACTGAAGCTTTCTTT.

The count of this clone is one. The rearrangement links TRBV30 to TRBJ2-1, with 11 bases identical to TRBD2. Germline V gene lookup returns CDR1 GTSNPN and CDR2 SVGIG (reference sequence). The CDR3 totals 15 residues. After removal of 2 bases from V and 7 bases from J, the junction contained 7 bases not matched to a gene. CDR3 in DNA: TGTGCCTGGAGTCTTTCCGGGACTAGCGGAAATGAGCAGTTCTTC. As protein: CAWSLSGTSGNEQFF.

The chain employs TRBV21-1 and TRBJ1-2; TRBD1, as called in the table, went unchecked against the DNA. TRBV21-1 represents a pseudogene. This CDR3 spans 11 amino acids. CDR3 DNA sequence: TGTGCCAGCCTTGAAAGGGGAGGCTACACCTTC. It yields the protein CASLERGGYTF.

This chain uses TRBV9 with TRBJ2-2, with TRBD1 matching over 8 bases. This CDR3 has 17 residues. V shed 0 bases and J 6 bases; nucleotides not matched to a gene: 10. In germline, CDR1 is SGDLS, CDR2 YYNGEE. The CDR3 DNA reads TGTGCCAGCAGCGTAGGGCTGGCAGGGGGCCGAGCCGGGGAGCTGTTTTTT. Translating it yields CASSVGLAGGRAGELFF.

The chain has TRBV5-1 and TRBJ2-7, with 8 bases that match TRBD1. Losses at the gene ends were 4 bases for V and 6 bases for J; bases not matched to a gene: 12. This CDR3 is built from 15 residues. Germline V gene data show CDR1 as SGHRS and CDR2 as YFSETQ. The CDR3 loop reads CASSTDPGQAREQYF. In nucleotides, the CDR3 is TGCGCCAGCAGCACCGACCCGGGACAGGCGCGCGAGCAGTACTTC.

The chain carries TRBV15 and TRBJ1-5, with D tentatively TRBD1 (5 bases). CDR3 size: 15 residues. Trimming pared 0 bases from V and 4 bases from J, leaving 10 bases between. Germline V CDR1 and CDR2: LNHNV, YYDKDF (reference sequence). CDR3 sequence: CATSRDLGQNQPQHF. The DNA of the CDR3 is TGTGCCACCAGCAGAGATCTGGGGCAGAATCAGCCCCAGCATTTT.

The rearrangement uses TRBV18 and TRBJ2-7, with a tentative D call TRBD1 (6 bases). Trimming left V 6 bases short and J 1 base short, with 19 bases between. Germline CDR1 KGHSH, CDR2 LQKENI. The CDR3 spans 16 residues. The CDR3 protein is CASSRMTGPGSYEQYF. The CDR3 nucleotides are TGTGCCAGCTCCCGCATGACAGGCCCGGGGTCCTACGAGCAGTACTTC.

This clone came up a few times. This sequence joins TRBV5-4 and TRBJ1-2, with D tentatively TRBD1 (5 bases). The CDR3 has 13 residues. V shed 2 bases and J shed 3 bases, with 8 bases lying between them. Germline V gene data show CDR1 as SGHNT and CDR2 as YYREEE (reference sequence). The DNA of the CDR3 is TGTGCCAGCAGCTTTCGACAGTACTATGGCTACACCTTC. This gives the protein CASSFRQYYGYTF.